What follows are 3 T cell receptor beta chains derived from one specimen sequenced in a study of blood T cells in healthy people across ages. A second PCR of about 7 to 12 cycles used a sample-barcoded 5' primer and a J-beta primer mix. One entry per CDR3 protein, called by TCRdb with MiXCR from the 5' RACE reads. Among roughly 1 million distinct CDR3 sequences listed, under 30% were seen once. These same records also appear under a second study, on T cells of mothers and their children.

The sequenced sample was blood. These receptors all stem from a girl between 2 and 10 years old in good health.

This clonotype has just one count. At one of its ends the junction is not consistent with the germline gene, which may arise from a read error. V and J are TRBV28 and TRBJ1-5; D gene ambiguous. This CDR3 region has 11 residues. CDR1 is MDHEN and CDR2 is SYDVKM in the germline V gene. CDR3 DNA: TGTGCCAGCAGTTTCGATCAGCGCCAGCATTTT. Amino acid sequence: CASSFDQRQHF.

The chain is built from TRBV5-1 and TRBJ2-2; D unresolved. CDR1 SGHRS and CDR2 YFSETQ come from the germline V gene. CDR3 length: 13 amino acids. V gave up 6 bases and J gave up 8 bases, with 14 bases separating them. This CDR3 reads CASTERTPGELFF. CDR3 nucleotide sequence: TGCGCCAGCACCGAACGAACACCGGGGGAGCTGTTTTTT.

V and J are TRBV4-3 and TRBJ2-3; TRBD2 might be the D (5 bases). CDR3 length: 16 residues. V was clipped by 0 bases and J by 2 bases, with 12 bases between them. The germline CDR1 and CDR2 sequences are LGHNA and YSLEER. The CDR3 sequence: CASSQETGISTDTQYF. CDR3 sequence (DNA): TGCGCCAGCAGCCAAGAAACGGGGATATCCACAGATACGCAGTATTTT.